This T cell receptor (beta chain) appears in the sequencing data of a study of T-cell memory formation after mild COVID-19. In its sample, this clonotype was seen a few times. TCRdb redid the calling of the 5' RACE reads with MiXCR, one entry per CDR3 protein. Of roughly 190,000 distinct CDR3 sequences listed, more than 25% were seen once; the top ten hold 9.5% to 12%. Sequences were obtained from PBMCs or a T cell subset sorted from them (not recorded which). This TCR came from an adult woman who had mild COVID-19 (a few samples of this study predate the infection). Cell type and time point are not known.

In nucleotides, the CDR3 is TGTGCCAGTAGCGTGACTAGCGGGAGTCAAGAGACCCAGTACTTC. This codes for CASSVTSGSQETQYF. The chain recombines TRBV19 with TRBJ2-5, with 12 nucleotides matching TRBD2. This CDR3 region has 15 residues. Per the germline V gene, CDR1 is LNHDA and CDR2 is SQIVND (reference sequence). V lost 6 bases to trimming and J lost 2 bases; unmatched junction nucleotides: 4.